A selection of T cell receptor beta chains follows, all from one sample in a study of OX40 agonist ivuxolimab in advanced cancers. Data came from immunoSEQ multiplex PCR; TCRdb stores just in-frame clones and leaves some out. This table has 30,000 or so clones, 70% to 85% appearing once. The sequences come from CD4+ or CD8+ T cells sorted from blood, collected in a trial of the OX40 agonist ivuxolimab. The receptors stem from an adult with an advanced solid tumor such as melanoma, head and neck, liver or kidney cancer. CDR3s include the opening cysteine and the closing phenylalanine or tryptophan. D genes are given only for firm matches. For some rows the clone size is stated as once, few or many, or as a class when expanded; others skip it.

CDR3 DNA: TGCGCCAGCAGCCAAGATCGGAGGGCAGGGCTTAACTATGGCTACACCTTC; CDR3 protein: CASSQDRRAGLNYGYTF; J gene: TRBJ1-2; clone size: NA; V gene: TRBV4-3; D gene: NA
CDR3 DNA: TGCGCCAGCAGCATAATAGGAGTCTACGAGCAGTACTTC; CDR3 protein: CASSIIGVYEQYF; J gene: TRBJ2-7; clone size: NA; V gene: TRBV5-1; D gene: NA
CDR3 DNA: TGTGCCAGCAGCGCCCCTGAGAGGGTCGGTGAAAAACTGTTTTTT; CDR3 protein: CASSAPERVGEKLFF; J gene: TRBJ1-4; clone size: NA; V gene: TRBV7-9; D gene: NA
CDR3 DNA: TGTGCCTGGAGTAGCGCGGGAGGTAAAGAGACCCAGTACTTC; CDR3 protein: CAWSSAGGKETQYF; J gene: TRBJ2-5; clone size: NA; V gene: TRBV30; D gene: TRBD2
CDR3 DNA: TGTGCCAGCAGCCTCCGGGACAAGACCTACGAGCAGTACTTC; CDR3 protein: CASSLRDKTYEQYF; J gene: TRBJ2-7; clone size: NA; V gene: TRBV7-9; D gene: NA
CDR3 DNA: TGTGCCAGCAGTGAAGCCCCCCGGGGGGGGTCCAAGAACAATGAGCAGTTCTTC; CDR3 protein: CASSEAPRGGSKNNEQFF; J gene: TRBJ2-1; clone size: NA; V gene: TRBV6-1; D gene: TRBD2
CDR3 DNA: TGTGCCAGCAGCCAGGGGACAGATAGCAATCAGCCCCAGCATTTT; CDR3 protein: CASSQGTDSNQPQHF; J gene: TRBJ1-5; clone size: NA; V gene: TRBV7-8; D gene: TRBD1
CDR3 DNA: TGTGCCAGCAGCTTATCGGGAGTGACGAACACCGGGGAGCTGTTTTTT; CDR3 protein: CASSLSGVTNTGELFF; J gene: TRBJ2-2; clone size: NA; V gene: TRBV7-6; D gene: NA
CDR3 DNA: TGTGCCAGCAGCGCCGGGACTAGCGGGATTCATGAGCAGTTCTTC; CDR3 protein: CASSAGTSGIHEQFF; J gene: TRBJ2-1; clone size: NA; V gene: TRBV7-9; D gene: TRBD2
CDR3 DNA: TGTGCTAGTGGTTTGGACAGGGCCGAAGAGACCCAGTACTTC; CDR3 protein: CASGLDRAEETQYF; J gene: TRBJ2-5; clone size: NA; V gene: TRBV12-5; D gene: NA
CDR3 DNA: TGTGCCAGCAGCGGCGGACAGGGGACTTACTATGGCTACACCTTC; CDR3 protein: CASSGGQGTYYGYTF; J gene: TRBJ1-2; clone size: NA; V gene: TRBV7-9; D gene: TRBD1
CDR3 DNA: TGTGCCAGCAGCGCCCCGTCAGATACGCAGTATTTT; CDR3 protein: CASSAPSDTQYF; J gene: TRBJ2-3; clone size: NA; V gene: TRBV7-9; D gene: NA
CDR3 DNA: TGTGCCAGCAGCGTAGGTCAGACTCTTAACTATGGCTACACCTTC; CDR3 protein: CASSVGQTLNYGYTF; J gene: TRBJ1-2; clone size: NA; V gene: TRBV9; D gene: NA
CDR3 DNA: TGTGCCAGCAGCTCGGGACAGGGGGGGTACGAGCAGTACTTC; CDR3 protein: CASSSGQGGYEQYF; J gene: TRBJ2-7; clone size: once; V gene: TRBV7-9; D gene: TRBD1
CDR3 DNA: TGTGCCAGTAGTATGGGACGGTGGGGCGATTCTCAGCCCCAGCATTTT; CDR3 protein: CASSMGRWGDSQPQHF; J gene: TRBJ1-5; clone size: NA; V gene: TRBV19; D gene: NA
CDR3 DNA: TGTGCCAGCTACGGGGGGTATGGCTACACCTTC; CDR3 protein: CASYGGYGYTF; J gene: TRBJ1-2; clone size: NA; V gene: TRBV9; D gene: NA
CDR3 DNA: TGTGCCAGCTCACTCTTACTAGCGGGACTCTACAATGAGCAGTTCTTC; CDR3 protein: CASSLLLAGLYNEQFF; J gene: TRBJ2-1; clone size: few; V gene: TRBV18; D gene: TRBD2
CDR3 DNA: TGCGCCAGCAGCCAAGGGGTCGACGGAAACTCTGGAAACACCATATATTTT; CDR3 protein: CASSQGVDGNSGNTIYF; J gene: TRBJ1-3; clone size: medium-sized; V gene: TRBV4-3; D gene: NA
CDR3 DNA: TGTGCCAGCAGCTTCGCGGGACCCGCCGTTGAGCAGTTCTTC; CDR3 protein: CASSFAGPAVEQFF; J gene: TRBJ2-1; clone size: NA; V gene: TRBV11-2; D gene: NA
CDR3 DNA: TGTGCCACCGGACCCGGGTTAAACACCGGGGAGCTGTTTTTT; CDR3 protein: CATGPGLNTGELFF; J gene: TRBJ2-2; clone size: NA; V gene: TRBV6-5; D gene: NA
CDR3 DNA: TGTGCCAGCAGTGGGGGCCCGGGGGATGGCTACACCTTC; CDR3 protein: CASSGGPGDGYTF; J gene: TRBJ1-2; clone size: few; V gene: TRBV6-5; D gene: NA
CDR3 DNA: TGTGCCAGCAGTTTATCGACGGGGACAGATACGCAGTATTTT; CDR3 protein: CASSLSTGTDTQYF; J gene: TRBJ2-3; clone size: once; V gene: TRBV27; D gene: NA
CDR3 DNA: TGTGCCAGCAGCCTACGGACAGGTCTCACTGAAGCTTTCTTT; CDR3 protein: CASSLRTGLTEAFF; J gene: TRBJ1-1; clone size: NA; V gene: TRBV13; D gene: TRBD1
CDR3 DNA: TGCGCCAGCAGAGTAGGGTCCGGATCTGGAAACACCATATATTTT; CDR3 protein: CASRVGSGSGNTIYF; J gene: TRBJ1-3; clone size: NA; V gene: TRBV5-1; D gene: NA
CDR3 DNA: TGTGCCAGCAGCTTAGGGAGCGGGGAGCTGTTTTTT; CDR3 protein: CASSLGSGELFF; J gene: TRBJ2-2; clone size: NA; V gene: TRBV11-3; D gene: NA
CDR3 DNA: TGTGCCAGCAGTTACTCTGGCACAGTGGGATATCAGCCCCAGCATTTT; CDR3 protein: CASSYSGTVGYQPQHF; J gene: TRBJ1-5; clone size: NA; V gene: TRBV6-6; D gene: NA
CDR3 DNA: TGTGCCAGCAGCCCAACCCCCGGGAACTCCTACGAGCAGTACTTC; CDR3 protein: CASSPTPGNSYEQYF; J gene: TRBJ2-7; clone size: NA; V gene: TRBV6-6; D gene: NA
CDR3 DNA: TGTGCCAGCGAGGGCGGGGGGTCAGATACGCAGTATTTT; CDR3 protein: CASEGGGSDTQYF; J gene: TRBJ2-3; clone size: NA; V gene: TRBV19; D gene: TRBD2
CDR3 DNA: TGTGCCAGCAGTTCGTCCTCCGGCTCACCCCTCCACTTT; CDR3 protein: CASSSSSGSPLHF; J gene: TRBJ1-6; clone size: NA; V gene: TRBV27; D gene: NA
CDR3 DNA: TGTGCCTCGCTTATCACAGGGGGCTTGTCTGAAGCTTTCTTT; CDR3 protein: CASLITGGLSEAFF; J gene: TRBJ1-1; clone size: NA; V gene: TRBV30; D gene: TRBD1
CDR3 DNA: TGTGCCAGCAGTCCAGAGAACCCCCTCTACGAGCAGTACTTC; CDR3 protein: CASSPENPLYEQYF; J gene: TRBJ2-7; clone size: few; V gene: TRBV27; D gene: NA